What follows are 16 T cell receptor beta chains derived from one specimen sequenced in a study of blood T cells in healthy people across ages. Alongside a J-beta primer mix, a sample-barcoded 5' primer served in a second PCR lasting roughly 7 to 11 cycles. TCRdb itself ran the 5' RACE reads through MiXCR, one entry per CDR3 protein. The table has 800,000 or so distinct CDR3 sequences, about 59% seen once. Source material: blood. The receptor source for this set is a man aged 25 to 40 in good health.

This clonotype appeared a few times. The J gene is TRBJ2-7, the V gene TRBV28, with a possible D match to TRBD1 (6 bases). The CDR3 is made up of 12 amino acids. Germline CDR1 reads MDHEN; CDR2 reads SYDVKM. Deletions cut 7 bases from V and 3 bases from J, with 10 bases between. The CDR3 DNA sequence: TGTGCCAGCAAGGACAGATACTACGAGCAGTACTTC. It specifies CASKDRYYEQYF.

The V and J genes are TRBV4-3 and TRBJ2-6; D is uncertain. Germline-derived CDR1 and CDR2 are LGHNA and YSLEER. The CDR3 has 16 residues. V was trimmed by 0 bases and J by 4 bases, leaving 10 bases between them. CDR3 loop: CASSQEWTRGANVLTF. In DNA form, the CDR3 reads TGCGCCAGCAGCCAAGAATGGACCCGAGGGGCCAACGTCCTGACTTTC.

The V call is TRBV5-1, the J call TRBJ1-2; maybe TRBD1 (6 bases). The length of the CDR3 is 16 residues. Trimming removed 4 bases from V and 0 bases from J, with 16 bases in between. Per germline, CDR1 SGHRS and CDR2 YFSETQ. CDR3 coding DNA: TGCGCCAGCAGCGAAGACACAGGGCCAGCTAACTATGGCTACACCTTC. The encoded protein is CASSEDTGPANYGYTF.

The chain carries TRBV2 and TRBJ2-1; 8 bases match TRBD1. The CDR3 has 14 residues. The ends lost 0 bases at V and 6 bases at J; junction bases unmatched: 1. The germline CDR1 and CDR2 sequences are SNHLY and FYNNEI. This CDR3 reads CASSEADRVNEQFF. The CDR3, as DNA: TGTGCCAGCAGTGAAGCGGACAGGGTCAATGAGCAGTTCTTC.

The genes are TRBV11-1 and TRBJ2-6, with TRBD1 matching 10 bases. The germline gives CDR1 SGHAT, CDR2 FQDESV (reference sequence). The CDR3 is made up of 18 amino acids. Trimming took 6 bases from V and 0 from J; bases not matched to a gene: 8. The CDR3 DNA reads TGTGCCAGCAGTCCAGGGACAGGGGAACCCTCTGGGGCCAACGTCCTGACTTTC. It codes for CASSPGTGEPSGANVLTF.

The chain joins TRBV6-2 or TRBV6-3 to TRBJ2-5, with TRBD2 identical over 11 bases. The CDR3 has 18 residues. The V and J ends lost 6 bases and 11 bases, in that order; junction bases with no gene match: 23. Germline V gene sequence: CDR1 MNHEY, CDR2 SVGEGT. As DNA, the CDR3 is TGTGCCAGCAGCATGCTAGCGGGGGGCAGCTCTACTTACAATGAGCAGTACTTC. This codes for CASSMLAGGSSTYNEQYF.

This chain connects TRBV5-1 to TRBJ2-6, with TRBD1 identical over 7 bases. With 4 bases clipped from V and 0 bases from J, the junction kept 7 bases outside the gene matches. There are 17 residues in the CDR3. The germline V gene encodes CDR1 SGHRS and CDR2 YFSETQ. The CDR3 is CASSLRTGSSGANVLTF. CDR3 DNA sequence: TGCGCCAGCAGCCTGAGGACAGGCTCCTCTGGGGCCAACGTCCTGACTTTC.

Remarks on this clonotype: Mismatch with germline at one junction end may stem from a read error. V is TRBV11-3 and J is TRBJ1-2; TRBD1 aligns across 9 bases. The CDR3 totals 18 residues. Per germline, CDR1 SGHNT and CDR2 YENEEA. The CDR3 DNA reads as TGTGCCGGCAGCCCGTTTATTCCCCCGGGGACAGGGATCTATGGCTACACCTTC. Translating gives CAGSPFIPPGTGIYGYTF.

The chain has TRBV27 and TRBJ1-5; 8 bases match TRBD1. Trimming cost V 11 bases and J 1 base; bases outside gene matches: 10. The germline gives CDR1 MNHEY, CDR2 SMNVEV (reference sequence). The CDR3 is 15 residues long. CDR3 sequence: CAVLSGGASNQPQHF. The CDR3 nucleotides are TGTGCCGTCCTTTCAGGGGGCGCGAGCAATCAGCCCCAGCATTTT.

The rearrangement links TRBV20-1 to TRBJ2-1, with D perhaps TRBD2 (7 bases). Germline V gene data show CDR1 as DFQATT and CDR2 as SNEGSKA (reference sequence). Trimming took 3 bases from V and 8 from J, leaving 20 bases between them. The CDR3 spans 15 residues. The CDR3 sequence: CSARKWGGALDEQFF. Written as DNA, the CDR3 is TGCAGTGCTAGGAAATGGGGGGGGGCCTTAGATGAGCAGTTCTTC.

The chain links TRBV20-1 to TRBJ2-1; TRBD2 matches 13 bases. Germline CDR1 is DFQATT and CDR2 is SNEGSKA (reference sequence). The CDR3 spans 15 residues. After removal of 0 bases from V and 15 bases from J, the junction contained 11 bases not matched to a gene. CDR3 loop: CSARDPTSGGLRLFF. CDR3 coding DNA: TGCAGTGCTAGAGACCCGACTAGCGGGGGGCTAAGGCTGTTCTTC.

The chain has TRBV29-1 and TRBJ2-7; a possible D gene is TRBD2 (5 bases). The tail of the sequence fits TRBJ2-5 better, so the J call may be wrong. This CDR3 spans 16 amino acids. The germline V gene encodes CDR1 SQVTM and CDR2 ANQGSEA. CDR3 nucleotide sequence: TGCAGCGTTGAAGATCGAGTGGAGGAGTCGCTCGAGACCCAGTACTTC. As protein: CSVEDRVEESLETQYF.

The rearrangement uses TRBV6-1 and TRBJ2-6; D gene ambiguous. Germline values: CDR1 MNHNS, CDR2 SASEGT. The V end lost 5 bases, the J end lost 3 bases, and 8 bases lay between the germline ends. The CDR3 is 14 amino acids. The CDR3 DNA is TGTGCCAGCAGTCCTCAATTTGGGGCCAACGTCCTGACTTTC. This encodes CASSPQFGANVLTF.

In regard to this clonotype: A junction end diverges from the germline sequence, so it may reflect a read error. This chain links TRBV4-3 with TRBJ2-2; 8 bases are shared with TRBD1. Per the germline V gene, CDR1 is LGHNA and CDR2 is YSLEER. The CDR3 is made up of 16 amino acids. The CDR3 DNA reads TGCGCCAGCAGTCAAGATATCGGGACAGGTTCCGGGGAGCTGTTTTTT. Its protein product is CASSQDIGTGSGELFF.

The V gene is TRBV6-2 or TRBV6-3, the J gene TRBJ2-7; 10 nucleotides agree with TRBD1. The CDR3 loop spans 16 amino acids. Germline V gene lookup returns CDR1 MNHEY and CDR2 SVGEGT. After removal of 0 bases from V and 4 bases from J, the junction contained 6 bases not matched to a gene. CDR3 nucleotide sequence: TGTGCCAGCAGTTACTCGTGGGACAGGGGACTTTACGAGCAGTACTTC. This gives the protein CASSYSWDRGLYEQYF.

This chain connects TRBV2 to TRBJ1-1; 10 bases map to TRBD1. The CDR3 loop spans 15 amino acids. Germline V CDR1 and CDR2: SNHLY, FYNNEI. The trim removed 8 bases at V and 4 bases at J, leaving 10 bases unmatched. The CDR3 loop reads CASAGTGAQGTEAFF. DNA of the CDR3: TGTGCCAGCGCCGGGACAGGGGCTCAGGGCACTGAAGCTTTCTTT.